The entry below gives a single T cell receptor beta chain sequence along with its context. This clone was recorded once. Which antigen it targets is not known. There are no base qualities to consult, and no much larger clone falls within one base. The immunoSEQ assay, a bias-controlled multiplex PCR using V- and J-specific primers, was used to amplify TCR beta CDR3 regions from genomic DNA. In a second PCR step, the CDR3 amplicons were tagged with a proprietary barcode plus Illumina adapter sequences. An Illumina MiSeq instrument was used for sequencing of the CDR3 libraries. The paper's data handling went like this. Export and quality control were done with immunoSEQ Analyzer 3.0, while downstream analyses used R Bioconductor and Immunarch. Repertoire metrics were calculated using only productive rearrangements within the normalized downsampled data set. Clonotypes larger than 5 templates in the normalized cohort were defined as pathologically expanded. The Inverse Simpson Index served as the measure of repertoire diversity. The non-normalized data set was used for CMV-specificity analyses so that all clonotypes could be captured. In its TCRdb copy, this immuneACCESS table keeps in-frame sequences only and misses some clones. Where compared with another copy, unresolved V genes explain less than half of these, and the others have no known cause. V and J calls and clone size are copied from that table; D and trimming were computed from the DNA. This sample has about 15,000 clones in its table, and 85% to 90% of those were observed once. In total, the top ten clones hold roughly 13% of the sample.

The record originates from a study of T cell clonotyping in hematopoietic cell transplantation (dated by TCRdb to the early 2020s). About the full investigation: The study collected 135 blood samples from 30 to 35 consecutive transplant recipients and their related donors. Recruitment of patients was conducted between 2015 and January 2017, and follow-up was continued until late 2020 or death. The paper as a whole reports these results and caveats: The sample size was limited, and CD4 and CD8 repertoire contributions could not be separated because cells were not sorted. Recipient TCR diversity fell after transplant, with pathologically expanded clonotypes rising progressively from day 30 to day 180. Inverse Simpson Index values from donors and from recipients before transplant predicted broader TCR repertoire diversity after transplant. Just a small fraction of recipient repertoires overlapped with donor repertoires, and more than 97% appeared de novo at the given depth.

This sample's time point label indicates: 100 days after allo-HCT. Recipient blood was collected about 28 days before transplant and at days 30, 100 and 180 after transplant. Nuclei Lysis Solution was used to extract genomic DNA from fresh or cryopreserved unfractionated peripheral blood mononuclear cells. This receptor was identified in a male patient aged 50 or older who had an allogeneic stem cell transplant from an unrelated donor, so T cells may come from the graft donor. Some clones in this sample may be carry-over from other donors' samples. Sequencing was performed on PBMCs, taken 100 days after allogeneic stem cell transplant.

The DNA is as follows: TGTGCCAGCAGCCCTTCAGGCGGGGGGGTTCAAGAGACCCAGTACTTC. Its translation is CASSPSGGGVQETQYF. The sequence is built from TRBV7-3 and TRBJ2-5; 9 central nucleotides agree with TRBD2. From the cysteine up to the phenylalanine, the CDR3 has a length of 16 residues. The entry retains the CDR3 DNA only, 48 bases that are in frame from base 1. CDR1 is given as SGHTA and CDR2 as FQGTGA, both from the germline V gene. Compared with germline, V lacks 5 bases and J lacks 2 bases; bases without a gene match: 9.